These 13 T cell receptor beta chains were sequenced from one sample in a study of T cell repertoires in cytomegalovirus infection. What these receptors recognize is not known. TCRdb reprocessed the reads with MiXCR, giving one entry per CDR3 protein. The sample includes roughly 920,000 distinct CDR3 sequences, around a third seen only once; the top ten take about an eighth. The starting material was cultured CD8+ T cells from PBMCs, obtained from culture after CMV antigen stimulation. The source is a human donor in good health (CMV status not recorded). Some clones in this sample may be carry-over from other donors' samples.

This sequence joins TRBV6-2 or TRBV6-3 and TRBJ2-1; either TRBD1 or TRBD2 may supply D (5 bases each). V lost 9 bases to trimming and J lost 1 base, with 22 bases between them. This CDR3 has 17 amino acids. The germline CDR1 and CDR2 sequences are MNHEY and SVGEGT. In nucleotides, the CDR3 is TGTGCCAGTATGGGTACTCGCCGGGACGTATCCTACAATGAGCAGTTCTTC. Translation: CASMGTRRDVSYNEQFF.

About this clonotype itself: This sequence may be a read error, since a much larger clone differs from it by one base. The chain recombines TRBV7-6 with TRBJ2-7; TRBD2 is a possible D gene (6 bases). The length of the CDR3 is 14 residues. CDR1 is SGHVS, CDR2 FNYEAQ, per germline. CDR3 in DNA: TGTGCCAACAGCCTATGGAGGGGTGACGACGAGCAGTACTTC. Protein sequence: CANSLWRGDDEQYF.

V usage is TRBV9 and J usage is TRBJ2-3; D is unresolved. Germline values: CDR1 SGDLS, CDR2 YYNGEE. V was cut by 6 bases and J by 3 bases, with 11 bases left in between. The CDR3 is made up of 13 amino acids. CDR3 loop: CASTDLKTDTQYF. Here the CDR3 DNA reads TGTGCCAGCACCGACTTAAAGACAGATACGCAGTATTTT.

The V call is TRBV7-8, the J call TRBJ2-5; D is unresolved. The V and J ends lost 0 bases and 0 bases respectively, with 14 bases between them. The germline CDR1 and CDR2 sequences are SGHVS and FQNEAQ. The CDR3 totals 17 residues. In DNA, the CDR3 is TGTGCCAGCAGCTTAGCCTTTTCGCGGCCCGACCAAGAGACCCAGTACTTC. Its protein is CASSLAFSRPDQETQYF.

The CDR3: CASSLRDRGRDTQYF. CDR3 DNA sequence: TGTGCCAGTAGTCTCCGGGACAGGGGACGAGATACGCAGTATTTT. The gene calls are TRBV19 and TRBJ2-3, with 10 bases matching TRBD1. This CDR3 region has 15 residues. V was clipped by 5 bases and J by 5 bases; unmatched bases: 7. Germline V gene lookup returns CDR1 LNHDA and CDR2 SQIVND (reference sequence).

The V and J genes are TRBV6-5 and TRBJ2-1; 8 bases fit TRBD2. CDR1 is MNHEY and CDR2 is SVGAGI in the germline V gene. The CDR3 is 14 amino acids. With 8 bases clipped from V and 2 bases from J, the junction kept 5 bases outside the gene matches. The CDR3, as DNA: TGTGCCAGCTACCCAGCGGGGGCCTACAATGAGCAGTTCTTC. As protein: CASYPAGAYNEQFF.

This clonotype was counted a few times. The chain links TRBV7-6 to TRBJ2-3; 8 bases align to TRBD2. The CDR3 loop spans 17 amino acids. CDR1 is SGHVS, CDR2 FNYEAQ, per germline. V trimming: 4 bases; J trimming: 3 bases; junction bases outside the gene matches: 12. This CDR3 reads CASSSFSGGQGTDTQYF. The DNA of the CDR3 is TGTGCCAGCAGCTCTTTCAGCGGGGGCCAGGGGACAGATACGCAGTATTTT.

The rearrangement links TRBV28 to TRBJ2-7; 7 bases agree with TRBD1. With V trimmed by 6 bases and J by 0 bases, 8 bases remained unmatched. The CDR3 spans 15 residues. Germline CDR1 is MDHEN and CDR2 is SYDVKM. CDR3: CASSLRDSPSYEQYV. Here the CDR3 DNA reads TGTGCCAGCAGCCTCCGGGACAGTCCCTCCTACGAGCAGTACGTC.

The CDR3 sequence is CASSFGDSPYNEQFF. CDR3 sequence (DNA): TGTGCCAGTAGTTTTGGGGACAGTCCCTACAATGAGCAGTTCTTC. V gene TRBV19 combines with J gene TRBJ2-1, with TRBD1 matching over 7 bases. The CDR3 extends over 15 amino acids. CDR1 and CDR2 from the germline V gene are LNHDA and SQIVND (reference sequence). Trimming removed 5 bases from V and 2 bases from J; junction bases left unmatched: 6.

The chain links TRBV5-1 to TRBJ2-1; 10 bases line up with TRBD2. The V segment lost 5 bases and the J segment 3 bases; nucleotides outside the gene matches: 11. Germline values: CDR1 SGHRS, CDR2 YFSETQ. The CDR3 contains 17 residues. The CDR3 DNA reads TGCGCCAGCAGTCTGGACTCGGGACTAGCGAGCTACAATGAGCAGTTCTTC. Translation: CASSLDSGLASYNEQFF. The full variable domain, completed using reference TRBV5-1 and TRBJ2-1, is KAGVTQTPRYLIKTRGQQVTLSCSPISGHRSVSWYQQTPGQGLQFLFEYFSETQRNKGNFPGRFSGRQFSNSRSEMNVSTLELGDSALYLCASSLDSGLASYNEQFFGPGTRLTVL.

This clonotype was picked up a small number of times. V is TRBV6-2 or TRBV6-3 and J is TRBJ2-7, with D possibly called TRBD1 or TRBD2 (6 bases each). V lost 0 bases, J lost 3 bases, and 15 bases lay in between. The CDR3 spans 16 residues. Germline V lookup: CDR1 MNHEY, CDR2 SVGEGT. CDR3 nucleotides: TGTGCCAGCAGTTACTCGATTCTACGGGGGCACTACGAGCAGTACGTC. This sequence encodes CASSYSILRGHYEQYV.

This clonotype occurred a few times. The chain couples TRBV27 to TRBJ1-1; maybe TRBD1 (6 bases). V was shortened by 3 bases and J by 4 bases, with 21 bases between the two germline ends. The CDR3 length is 17 residues. Germline CDR1 MNHEY, CDR2 SMNVEV (reference sequence). This CDR3 reads CASSFWRTDLGSTEAFF. CDR3 nucleotides: TGTGCCAGCAGTTTCTGGAGGACAGACCTAGGTAGCACTGAAGCTTTCTTT.

The V gene is TRBV12-3 or TRBV12-4, the J gene TRBJ1-1, with TRBD1 identical over 8 bases. The V and J ends lost 5 bases and 5 bases, in that order; junction bases with no gene match: 10. The CDR3 length is 15 residues. CDR3 in DNA: TGTGCCAGCAGTGGTCAAACAGGGGGTAGGACTGAAGCTTTCTTT. It is translated as CASSGQTGGRTEAFF.